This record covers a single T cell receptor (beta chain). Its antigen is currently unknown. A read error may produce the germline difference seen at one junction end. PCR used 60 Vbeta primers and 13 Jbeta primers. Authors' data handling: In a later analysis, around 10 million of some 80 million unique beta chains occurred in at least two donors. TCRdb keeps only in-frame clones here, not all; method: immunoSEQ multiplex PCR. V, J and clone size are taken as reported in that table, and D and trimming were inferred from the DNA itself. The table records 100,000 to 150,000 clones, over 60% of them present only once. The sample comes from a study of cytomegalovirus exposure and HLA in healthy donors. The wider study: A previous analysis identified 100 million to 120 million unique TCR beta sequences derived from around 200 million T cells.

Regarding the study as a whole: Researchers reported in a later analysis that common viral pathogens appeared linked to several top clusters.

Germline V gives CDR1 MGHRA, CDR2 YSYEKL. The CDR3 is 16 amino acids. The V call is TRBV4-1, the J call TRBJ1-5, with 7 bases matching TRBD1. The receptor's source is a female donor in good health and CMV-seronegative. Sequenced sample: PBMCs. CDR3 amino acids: CASSQGYRGSNQPQHF. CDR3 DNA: TGCGCCAGCAGTCAAGGGTACAGGGGTTCCAATCAGCCCCAGCATTTT.